This TCR beta chain was sequenced during a study of blood T cell repertoires in COVID-19. Germline CDR1 is LNHDA and CDR2 is SQIVND (reference sequence). The CDR3 is 11 residues long. Trimming took 2 bases from V and 11 from J, leaving 7 bases between them. Clones were sequenced by immunoSEQ multiplex PCR, and TCRdb holds only the in-frame ones, with some missing. The sample carries about 76,000 clones, under 85% recorded once. The chain joins TRBV19 to TRBJ2-1; tentative D call: TRBD1 (5 bases). Specimen: peripheral blood. The source of this sequence is a man in his 70s with acute or convalescent COVID-19. The CDR3 loop is CASSIQDKQFF. Here the CDR3 DNA reads TGTGCCAGTAGTATACAGGACAAGCAGTTCTTC.